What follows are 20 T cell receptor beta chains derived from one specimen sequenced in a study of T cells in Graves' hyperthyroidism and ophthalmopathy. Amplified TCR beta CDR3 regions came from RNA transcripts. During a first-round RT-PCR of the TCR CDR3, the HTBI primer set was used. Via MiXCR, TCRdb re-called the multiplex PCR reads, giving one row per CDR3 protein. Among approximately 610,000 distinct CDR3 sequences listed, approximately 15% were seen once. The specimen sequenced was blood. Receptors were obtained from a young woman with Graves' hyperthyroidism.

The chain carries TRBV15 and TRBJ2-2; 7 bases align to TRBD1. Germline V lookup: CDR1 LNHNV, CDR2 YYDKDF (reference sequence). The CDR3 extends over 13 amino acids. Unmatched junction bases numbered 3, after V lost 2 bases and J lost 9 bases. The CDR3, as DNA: TGTGCCACCAGCAGACCGACAGGGCGGGAGCTGTTTTTT. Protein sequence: CATSRPTGRELFF.

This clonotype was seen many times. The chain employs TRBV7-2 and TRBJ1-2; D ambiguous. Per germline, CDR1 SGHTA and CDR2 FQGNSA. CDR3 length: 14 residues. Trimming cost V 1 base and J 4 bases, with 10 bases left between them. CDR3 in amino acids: CASSLDGNTYGYTF. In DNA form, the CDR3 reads TGTGCCAGCAGCTTAGACGGGAATACCTATGGCTACACCTTC.

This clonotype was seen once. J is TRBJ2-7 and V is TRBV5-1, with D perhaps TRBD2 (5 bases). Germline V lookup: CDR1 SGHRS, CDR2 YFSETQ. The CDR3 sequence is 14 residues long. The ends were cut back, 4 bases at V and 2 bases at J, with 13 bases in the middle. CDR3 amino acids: CASSATDGTYEQYF. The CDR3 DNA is TGCGCCAGCAGCGCAACGGACGGGACCTACGAGCAGTACTTC.

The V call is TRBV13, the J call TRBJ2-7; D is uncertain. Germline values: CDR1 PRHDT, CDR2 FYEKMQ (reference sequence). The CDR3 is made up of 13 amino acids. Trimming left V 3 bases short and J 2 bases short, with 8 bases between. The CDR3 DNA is TGTGCCAGCAGCTTGTTTAGCACCTACGAGCAGTACTTC. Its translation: CASSLFSTYEQYF.

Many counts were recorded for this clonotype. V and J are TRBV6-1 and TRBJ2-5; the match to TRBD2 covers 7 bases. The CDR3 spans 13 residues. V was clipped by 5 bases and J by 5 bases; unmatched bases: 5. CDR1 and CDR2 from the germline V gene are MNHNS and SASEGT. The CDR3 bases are TGTGCCAGCAGTTCAGCGGGGTACGAGACCCAGTACTTC. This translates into CASSSAGYETQYF.

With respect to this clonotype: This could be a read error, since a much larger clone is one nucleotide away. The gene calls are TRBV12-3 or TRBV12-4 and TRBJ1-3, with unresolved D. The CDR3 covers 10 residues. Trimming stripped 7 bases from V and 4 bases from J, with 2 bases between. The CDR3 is CASKGNTIYF. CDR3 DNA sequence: TGTGCCAGCAAGGGAAACACCATATATTTT.

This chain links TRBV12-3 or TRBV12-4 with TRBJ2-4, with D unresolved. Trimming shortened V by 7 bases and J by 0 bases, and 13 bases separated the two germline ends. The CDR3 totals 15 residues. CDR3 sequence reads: CASTSGRLAKNIQYF. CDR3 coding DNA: TGTGCCAGCACCTCAGGCAGACTAGCCAAAAACATTCAGTACTTC.

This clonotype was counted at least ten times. The CDR3 bases are TGTGCCAGCAGTCTAAACTGGAGCCCCGGTGAGCAGTACTTC. Its protein is CASSLNWSPGEQYF. The chain is built from TRBV7-9 and TRBJ2-7; no clear D gene. The germline V gene has CDR1 SEHNR and CDR2 FQNEAQ (reference sequence). Trimming pared 6 bases from V and 7 bases from J, leaving 19 bases between. This CDR3 is built from 14 residues. Complete variable domain (other parts from reference TRBV7-9 and TRBJ2-7): DTGVSQNPRHKITKRGQNVTFRCDPISEHNRLYWYRQTLGQGPEFLTYFQNEAQLEKSRLLSDRFSAERPKGSFSTLEIQRTEQGDSAMYLCASSLNWSPGEQYFGPGTRLTVT.

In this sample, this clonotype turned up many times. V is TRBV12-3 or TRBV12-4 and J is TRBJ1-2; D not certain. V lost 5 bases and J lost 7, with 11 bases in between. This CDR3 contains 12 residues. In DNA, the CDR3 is TGTGCCAGCAGTGAGGCCGGGCTTGGCTACACCTTC. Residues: CASSEAGLGYTF.

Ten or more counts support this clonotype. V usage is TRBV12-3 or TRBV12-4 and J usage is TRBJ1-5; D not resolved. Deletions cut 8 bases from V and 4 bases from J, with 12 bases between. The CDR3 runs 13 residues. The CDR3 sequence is CASHLGGNQPQHF. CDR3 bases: TGTGCCAGCCACTTGGGAGGGAATCAGCCCCAGCATTTT.

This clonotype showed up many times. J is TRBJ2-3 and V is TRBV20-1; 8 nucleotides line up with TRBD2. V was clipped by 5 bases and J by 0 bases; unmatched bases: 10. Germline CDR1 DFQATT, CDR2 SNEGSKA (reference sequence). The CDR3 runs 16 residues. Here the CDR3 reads CSAARAGATSTDTQYF. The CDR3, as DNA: TGCAGTGCTGCCCGAGCGGGGGCGACTAGCACAGATACGCAGTATTTT.

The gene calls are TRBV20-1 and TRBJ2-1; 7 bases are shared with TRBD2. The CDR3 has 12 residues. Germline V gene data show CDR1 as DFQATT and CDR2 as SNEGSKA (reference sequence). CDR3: CSVRLAVNEQFF. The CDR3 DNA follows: TGCAGCGTGCGACTAGCCGTCAATGAGCAGTTCTTC.

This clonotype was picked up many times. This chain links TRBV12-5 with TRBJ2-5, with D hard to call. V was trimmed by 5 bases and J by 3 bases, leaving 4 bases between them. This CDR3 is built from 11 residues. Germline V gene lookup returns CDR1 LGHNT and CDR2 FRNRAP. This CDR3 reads CASGREETQYF. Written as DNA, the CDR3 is TGTGCTAGTGGTAGGGAAGAGACCCAGTACTTC.

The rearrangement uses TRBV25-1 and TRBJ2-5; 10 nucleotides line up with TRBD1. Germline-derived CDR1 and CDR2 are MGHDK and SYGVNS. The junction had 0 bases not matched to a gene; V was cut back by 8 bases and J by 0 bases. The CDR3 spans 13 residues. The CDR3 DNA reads TGTGCCAGCGGACAGGGGGACCAAGAGACCCAGTACTTC. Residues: CASGQGDQETQYF.

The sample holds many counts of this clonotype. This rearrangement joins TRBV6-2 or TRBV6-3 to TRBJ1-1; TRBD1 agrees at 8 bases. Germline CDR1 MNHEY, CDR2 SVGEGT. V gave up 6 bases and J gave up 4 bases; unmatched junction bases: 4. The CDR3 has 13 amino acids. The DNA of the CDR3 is TGTGCCAGCAGACAGGGGGAGAGCACTGAAGCTTTCTTT. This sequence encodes CASRQGESTEAFF.

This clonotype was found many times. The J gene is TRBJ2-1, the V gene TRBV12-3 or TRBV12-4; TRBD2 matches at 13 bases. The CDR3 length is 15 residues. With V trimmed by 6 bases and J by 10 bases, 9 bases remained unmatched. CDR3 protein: CASRRLLAGGREQFF. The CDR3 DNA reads TGTGCCAGCAGGCGGCTACTAGCGGGGGGGCGCGAGCAGTTCTTC.

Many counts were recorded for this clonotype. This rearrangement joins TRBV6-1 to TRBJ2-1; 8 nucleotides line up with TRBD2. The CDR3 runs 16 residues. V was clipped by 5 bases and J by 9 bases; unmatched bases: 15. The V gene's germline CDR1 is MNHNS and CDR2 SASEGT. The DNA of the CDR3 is TGTGCCAGCAGTTCCCCTTTAGGTAGCGGGAAGGCTGAGCAGTTCTTC. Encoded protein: CASSSPLGSGKAEQFF.

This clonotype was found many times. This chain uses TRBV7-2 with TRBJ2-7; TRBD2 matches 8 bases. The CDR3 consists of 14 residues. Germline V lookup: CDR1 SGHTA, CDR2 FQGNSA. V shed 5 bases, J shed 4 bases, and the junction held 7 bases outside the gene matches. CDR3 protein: CASSPPERGYEQYF. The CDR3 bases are TGTGCCAGCAGCCCGCCAGAGCGGGGGTACGAGCAGTACTTC.

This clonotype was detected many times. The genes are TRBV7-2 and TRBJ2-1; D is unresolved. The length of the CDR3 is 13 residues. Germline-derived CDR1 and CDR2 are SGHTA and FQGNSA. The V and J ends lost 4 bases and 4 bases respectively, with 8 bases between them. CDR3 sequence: CASSSGRYNEQFF. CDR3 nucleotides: TGTGCCAGCAGCTCCGGACGATACAATGAGCAGTTCTTC.

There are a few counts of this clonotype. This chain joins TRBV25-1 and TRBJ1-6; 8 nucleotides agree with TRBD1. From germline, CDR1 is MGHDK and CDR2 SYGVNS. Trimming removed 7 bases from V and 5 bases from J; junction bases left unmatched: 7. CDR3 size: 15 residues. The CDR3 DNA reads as TGTGCCAGCAAAGCCGGACAGGGAGATAATTCACCCCTCCACTTT. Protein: CASKAGQGDNSPLHF.